What follows is one T cell receptor beta chain and its context. The antigen remains unidentified. The CDR3 has 15 residues. The J segment lost 4 bases and the V segment lost 4 bases, leaving 7 bases of the junction unmatched. Germline V gene lookup returns CDR1 SGHRS and CDR2 YFSETQ. This record comes from a study of cytomegalovirus exposure and HLA in healthy donors. Researchers ran the PCR with 60 Vbeta and 13 Jbeta primers. Measured with immunoSEQ multiplex PCR; TCRdb has only the in-frame clones, and not every one. The sample shows about 150,000 clones, roughly 85% of them seen only once. General study results and limits: Highest at DRB1 and lowest at HLA-C, TCR association rates differed among HLA loci in a later analysis.

V is TRBV5-1 and J is TRBJ2-1; 8 positions match TRBD2. The TCR originated in a man aged 25 to 40 in good health and CMV-seropositive. Sequencing used PBMCs. This CDR3 reads CASSPSGSQYNEQFF. The DNA of the CDR3 is TGCGCCAGCAGCCCGAGCGGGAGTCAGTACAATGAGCAGTTCTTC.